A selection of T cell receptor beta chains follows, all from one sample in a study of memory B cells and T cells in multiple sclerosis. For these receptors, no antigen is known. Measured with immunoSEQ multiplex PCR; TCRdb has only the in-frame clones, and not every one. The sample yields over 35,000 clones, over 70% seen once. Specimen: PBMCs from blood kept in culture. The receptor source for this set is a human donor with multiple sclerosis. Each CDR3 is given with its conserved first and last residue. The order of the fields is V gene, D gene, J gene, clone size, CDR3 length, CDR3 DNA, CDR3 protein. A D gene is named only where the DNA matches it firmly. Clone size is shown for a subset of rows, as once, few, many or a class of expanded clone.

TRBV6-4,NA,TRBJ1-4,NA,15,TGTGCCAGCAGTGACACCCCGACGGGGGCCAGGAAACTGTTTTTT,CASSDTPTGARKLFF
TRBV6-1,NA,TRBJ2-1,NA,15,TGTGCCATCGAGCCAGGGAGGACACATAACAATGAGCAGTTCTTC,CAIEPGRTHNNEQFF
TRBV11-2,NA,TRBJ1-2,NA,15,TGTGCCAGCAGCTCCTACGGGGCCTTTTACTATGGCTACACCTTC,CASSSYGAFYYGYTF
TRBV5-1,TRBD1,TRBJ1-3,NA,14,TGCGCCAGCAGCTTGGGACAGGGGGCAGACACCATATATTTT,CASSLGQGADTIYF
TRBV6-6,NA,TRBJ1-5,NA,13,TGTGCCAGCAGTTACTCTATAGAGCAGCCCCAGCATTTT,CASSYSIEQPQHF
TRBV6-6,NA,TRBJ1-1,NA,13,TGTGCCAGCAGTAAGAGGGGCGGCACTGAAGCTTTCTTT,CASSKRGGTEAFF
TRBV29-1,NA,TRBJ2-1,NA,11,TGCAGCGTTGCCTACGTCAATGAGCAGTTCTTC,CSVAYVNEQFF
TRBV6-5,NA,TRBJ1-2,NA,15,TGTGCCTCCCGCGGTGTGGGGGTTCGGAACTATGGCTACACCTTC,CASRGVGVRNYGYTF
TRBV5-8,NA,TRBJ2-7,NA,12,TGTGCCGTGTCGAGGCCCTTTGGCGAGCAGTACTTC,CAVSRPFGEQYF
TRBV10-1,TRBD2,TRBJ2-1,NA,18,TGCGCCAGCAGTGACCTCGGACTAGCGGGGGGGCCCTACAATGAGCAGTTCTTC,CASSDLGLAGGPYNEQFF
TRBV27,TRBD2,TRBJ2-3,NA,16,TGTGCCAGCACCCAGACTAGCGGGGGGTGGTTAGATACGCAGTATTTT,CASTQTSGGWLDTQYF
TRBV6-6,TRBD1,TRBJ2-7,NA,14,TGTGCCAGCAGTTACGGGACAGGTAAATACGAGCAGTACTTC,CASSYGTGKYEQYF
TRBV7-9,NA,TRBJ1-2,few,12,TGTGCCAGCAGCTTGACAGACTATGGCTACACCTTC,CASSLTDYGYTF
TRBV6-6,NA,TRBJ1-1,NA,11,TGTGCCAGCAGTTCGGGGACTGAAGCTTTCTTT,CASSSGTEAFF
TRBV4-3,TRBD1,TRBJ1-4,few,16,TGCGCCAGCAGCCAAGATCGTGGGACAGTTAATGAAAAACTGTTTTTT,CASSQDRGTVNEKLFF
TRBV6-1,TRBD1,TRBJ1-2,NA,14,TGTGCCAGCACCCGACAGGGAACAAACTATGGCTACACCTTC,CASTRQGTNYGYTF